This is a list of T cell receptor beta chains from one sample in a study of molecular identifiers for immune sequencing clone quantification. Each CDR3 protein gets one entry after TCRdb re-called the PCR reads with MiXCR. The sample has around 460,000 distinct CDR3 sequences; around a fifth are singletons. The sequenced sample consisted of naive CD8+ T cells from blood, with Jurkat cell RNA spiked in. The receptors derive from a human donor in good health. Some libraries in this study had Jurkat cell RNA spiked in. Each CDR3 is given with its conserved first and last residue. A D gene is named only where the DNA matches it firmly. Some rows mark clone size as missing; the rest say once, few, many or name a class of expanded clone.

clone size: .; V gene: TRBV24-1; J gene: TRBJ2-1; D gene: TRBD1; CDR3 protein: CATSEYRDRWYF; CDR3 DNA: TGTGCCACCAGTGAGTACCGGGACAGGTGGTACTTC
clone size: few; V gene: TRBV20-1; J gene: TRBJ2-2; D gene: .; CDR3 protein: CSVYPLRADILTGELFF; CDR3 DNA: TGCAGTGTCTATCCGCTTAGGGCCGATATCCTCACCGGGGAGCTGTTTTTT
clone size: many; V gene: TRBV3-1; J gene: TRBJ2-5; D gene: .; CDR3 protein: CASSSGRFQETQYF; CDR3 DNA: TGTGCCAGCAGCTCGGGACGGTTCCAAGAGACCCAGTACTTC
clone size: many; V gene: TRBV6-4; J gene: TRBJ2-2; D gene: .; CDR3 protein: CASSDLMTGELFF; CDR3 DNA: TGTGCCAGCAGTGACCTAATGACCGGGGAGCTGTTTTTT
clone size: few; V gene: TRBV13; J gene: TRBJ1-2; D gene: .; CDR3 protein: CASSLDGVGYTF; CDR3 DNA: TGTGCCAGCAGCTTAGACGGGGTCGGCTACACCTTC
clone size: .; V gene: TRBV4-1; J gene: TRBJ1-1; D gene: .; CDR3 protein: CSSSQVKAQGGPEAFF; CDR3 DNA: TGCTCCAGCAGCCAAGTTAAAGCCCAGGGAGGGCCTGAAGCTTTCTTT
clone size: few; V gene: TRBV12-3/TRBV12-4; J gene: TRBJ1-2; D gene: .; CDR3 protein: CASSQFRHVGVPGYTF; CDR3 DNA: TGTGCCAGCAGCCAGTTTAGGCACGTAGGGGTTCCTGGCTACACCTTC
clone size: .; V gene: TRBV20-1; J gene: TRBJ2-3; D gene: TRBD2; CDR3 protein: CSARDKPGLAGQSTDTQYF; CDR3 DNA: TGCAGTGCTAGAGATAAACCCGGACTAGCGGGACAAAGCACAGATACGCAGTATTTT
clone size: many; V gene: TRBV5-4; J gene: TRBJ2-3; D gene: .; CDR3 protein: CASSLWGGLDTQYF; CDR3 DNA: TGTGCCAGCAGCTTGTGGGGGGGCTTAGATACGCAGTATTTT
clone size: .; V gene: TRBV4-2; J gene: TRBJ2-3; D gene: .; CDR3 protein: CAGSQDANTVEDTQYF; CDR3 DNA: TGTGCCGGCAGCCAAGACGCCAATACCGTTGAGGATACGCAGTATTTT
clone size: many; V gene: TRBV19; J gene: TRBJ1-2; D gene: .; CDR3 protein: CASSIGLSYTF; CDR3 DNA: TGTGCCAGTAGTATTGGTCTTAGCTACACCTTC
clone size: many; V gene: TRBV4-1; J gene: TRBJ2-3; D gene: .; CDR3 protein: CASSQGPGRPKIGTSTDTQYF; CDR3 DNA: TGCGCCAGCAGCCAAGGCCCCGGTCGACCTAAAATCGGGACCAGCACAGATACGCAGTATTTT
clone size: many; V gene: TRBV11-2; J gene: TRBJ2-1; D gene: TRBD1; CDR3 protein: CASSLESRGNYNEQFF; CDR3 DNA: TGTGCCAGCAGCTTAGAAAGCAGGGGGAACTACAATGAGCAGTTCTTC
clone size: .; V gene: TRBV20-1; J gene: TRBJ2-7; D gene: TRBD2; CDR3 protein: CSAWGLAGDSLSYEQYF; CDR3 DNA: TGCAGTGCTTGGGGACTAGCGGGAGATTCACTCTCCTACGAGCAGTACTTC
clone size: .; V gene: TRBV20-1; J gene: TRBJ1-4; D gene: TRBD1; CDR3 protein: CSARMIRAQRGPNEKLFF; CDR3 DNA: TGCAGTGCTAGAATGATTCGGGCGCAGAGGGGGCCTAATGAAAAACTGTTTTTT
clone size: .; V gene: TRBV27; J gene: TRBJ2-7; D gene: TRBD1; CDR3 protein: CASSARTGGHEQYF; CDR3 DNA: TGTGCCAGCAGTGCCAGGACAGGGGGCCACGAGCAGTACTTC
clone size: few; V gene: TRBV10-3; J gene: TRBJ1-2; D gene: .; CDR3 protein: CAISEGRTYGYTF; CDR3 DNA: TGTGCCATCAGTGAGGGACGGACCTATGGCTACACCTTC
clone size: many; V gene: TRBV13; J gene: TRBJ2-7; D gene: .; CDR3 protein: CASSVYRDEQYF; CDR3 DNA: TGTGCCAGCAGCGTGTACCGGGACGAGCAGTACTTC
clone size: few; V gene: TRBV7-9; J gene: TRBJ1-2; D gene: .; CDR3 protein: CASRHTGTPYGYTF; CDR3 DNA: TGTGCCAGCAGACATACCGGGACACCTTATGGCTACACCTTC
clone size: .; V gene: TRBV20-1; J gene: TRBJ2-2; D gene: TRBD2; CDR3 protein: CSARDIAGAGANTGELFF; CDR3 DNA: TGCAGTGCTAGAGATATTGCCGGAGCGGGAGCGAACACCGGGGAGCTGTTTTTT
clone size: .; V gene: TRBV9; J gene: TRBJ1-2; D gene: TRBD1; CDR3 protein: CASSVTGTGANYGYTF; CDR3 DNA: TGTGCCAGCAGCGTAACAGGGACAGGGGCTAACTATGGCTACACCTTC
clone size: many; V gene: TRBV12-5; J gene: TRBJ1-2; D gene: TRBD1; CDR3 protein: CASGFGQGAQGGYTF; CDR3 DNA: TGTGCTAGTGGTTTCGGACAGGGGGCGCAAGGCGGCTACACCTTC
clone size: few; V gene: TRBV5-6; J gene: TRBJ2-3; D gene: .; CDR3 protein: CASSLAVSSTDTQYF; CDR3 DNA: TGTGCCAGCAGCTTGGCGGTCAGTAGCACAGATACGCAGTATTTT
clone size: .; V gene: TRBV4-1; J gene: TRBJ2-1; D gene: TRBD1; CDR3 protein: CASSPGTGFNEQLF; CDR3 DNA: TGCGCCAGCAGCCCGGGGACAGGGTTCAATGAGCAGCTCTTC
clone size: many; V gene: TRBV5-4; J gene: TRBJ2-7; D gene: .; CDR3 protein: CASSLMGGSVAQYF; CDR3 DNA: TGTGCCAGCAGCTTGATGGGCGGGTCGGTGGCGCAGTACTTC
clone size: .; V gene: TRBV4-1; J gene: TRBJ2-3; D gene: .; CDR3 protein: CASSQELLDTFTDTQYF; CDR3 DNA: TGCGCCAGCAGCCAGGAACTACTGGACACCTTCACAGATACGCAGTATTTT
clone size: .; V gene: TRBV7-6; J gene: TRBJ1-1; D gene: .; CDR3 protein: CASSLGLNTEALF; CDR3 DNA: TGTGCCAGCAGCTTGGGGTTGAACACTGAAGCTCTCTTT
clone size: few; V gene: TRBV27; J gene: TRBJ2-7; D gene: .; CDR3 protein: CASSSQVQGTYEQYF; CDR3 DNA: TGTGCCAGCAGTTCCCAAGTCCAGGGGACCTACGAGCAGTACTTC
clone size: many; V gene: TRBV7-2; J gene: TRBJ2-7; D gene: .; CDR3 protein: CASSSGLGGHYEQYF; CDR3 DNA: TGTGCCAGCAGCTCGGGACTCGGAGGCCACTACGAGCAGTACTTC
clone size: .; V gene: TRBV3-1; J gene: TRBJ2-7; D gene: TRBD1; CDR3 protein: CASRQGQGLYEQYF; CDR3 DNA: TGTGCCAGCAGACAGGGACAGGGACTCTACGAGCAGTACTTC
clone size: many; V gene: TRBV6-4; J gene: TRBJ1-1; D gene: TRBD1; CDR3 protein: CASSWTGPDLEAFF; CDR3 DNA: TGTGCCAGCAGTTGGACAGGGCCTGATCTTGAAGCTTTCTTT
clone size: many; V gene: TRBV19; J gene: TRBJ1-2; D gene: .; CDR3 protein: CASSMGQATNYGYTF; CDR3 DNA: TGTGCCAGTAGTATGGGGCAAGCTACTAACTATGGCTACACCTTC
clone size: .; V gene: TRBV7-2; J gene: TRBJ2-1; D gene: TRBD2; CDR3 protein: CASSRQTSGSYNEQFF; CDR3 DNA: TGTGCCAGCAGCCGCCAGACTAGCGGCTCCTACAATGAGCAGTTCTTC
clone size: .; V gene: TRBV20-1; J gene: TRBJ2-7; D gene: .; CDR3 protein: CSADQTVSYEQYF; CDR3 DNA: TGCAGTGCGGATCAGACAGTCTCCTACGAGCAGTACTTC
clone size: many; V gene: TRBV12-3/TRBV12-4; J gene: TRBJ2-1; D gene: TRBD1; CDR3 protein: CASSLVDWGQGAHNEQFF; CDR3 DNA: TGTGCCAGCAGTTTAGTTGATTGGGGACAGGGGGCCCACAATGAGCAGTTCTTC
clone size: few; V gene: TRBV3-1; J gene: TRBJ2-1; D gene: TRBD2; CDR3 protein: CASSQAAGTSSYEQFF; CDR3 DNA: TGTGCCAGCAGCCAAGCCGCCGGGACTAGCTCCTATGAGCAGTTCTTC
clone size: .; V gene: TRBV20-1; J gene: TRBJ2-3; D gene: .; CDR3 protein: CSASPAGPTDTQYF; CDR3 DNA: TGCAGTGCCTCCCCGGCAGGTCCCACAGATACGCAGTATTTT